These T cell receptor beta chains were read from a single sample in a study of T cell repertoires in cytomegalovirus infection. TCRdb used MiXCR to reprocess the reads, holding one entry per CDR3 protein. The sample includes roughly 280,000 distinct CDR3 sequences, approximately 15% seen only once; the top ten take roughly 8.9%. Sequences were obtained from PBMCs. These receptors came from a human donor in good health (CMV status not recorded). Some clones in this sample may be carry-over from other donors' samples. Each CDR3 is given with its conserved first and last residue. The D gene is left open where the match is weak. Size is omitted from some rows. Given values are once, few, many or a class for expanded clones.

clone_size | j_call | v_call | d_call | cdr3_nt | cdr3_aa
- | TRBJ1-3 | TRBV28 | - | TGTGCCAGCAGACACAACTCTGGAAACACCATATATTTT | CASRHNSGNTIYF
few | TRBJ1-1 | TRBV4-2 | - | TGTGCCAGCAGCCAAGCGGGACACACTAGTGAAGCTTTCTTT | CASSQAGHTSEAFF
- | TRBJ1-4 | TRBV29-1 | TRBD1 | TGCAGCGTAGATACAGGGGTAGCTGAAAAACTGTTTTTT | CSVDTGVAEKLFF
few | TRBJ2-7 | TRBV6-1 | TRBD1 | TGTGCCAGCAGTCGACATGGACAGGGGGCGCAAGGCGAGCAGTACTTC | CASSRHGQGAQGEQYF
few | TRBJ2-7 | TRBV7-3 | - | TGTGCCAGCAGCTTAACTCCCCGGACTCTCAACGAGCAGTACTTC | CASSLTPRTLNEQYF
few | TRBJ1-2 | TRBV2 | - | TGTGCCAGCAGGCCGATGCCGGGACCAAGGGGCTACACCTTC | CASRPMPGPRGYTF
many | TRBJ2-2 | TRBV7-2 | - | TGTGCCAGCAGCTTAGTGGTCCCCGGGGAGCTGTTTTTT | CASSLVVPGELFF
many | TRBJ2-7 | TRBV7-2 | - | TGTGCCAGCAGCTTACGCCTAGGACAGCTCTACGAGCAGTACTTC | CASSLRLGQLYEQYF
few | TRBJ2-5 | TRBV11-2 | - | TGTGCCAGCAGCTTTTTATCCCCCTCAGTCAGGGAGACCCAGTACTTC | CASSFLSPSVRETQYF
many | TRBJ2-2 | TRBV7-8 | TRBD2 | TGTGCCAGCAGTCCAGTGCGGGGGGACACCGGGGAGCTGTTTTTT | CASSPVRGDTGELFF
- | TRBJ2-1 | TRBV29-1 | - | TGCAGCGTTGAAGGGGAGGGGGGGGTGGCACACAATGAGCAGTTCTTC | CSVEGEGGVAHNEQFF
- | TRBJ1-5 | TRBV12-3/TRBV12-4 | TRBD1 | TGTGCCAGCAGTCCACAGGGGGTAAGCAATCAGCCCCAGCATTTT | CASSPQGVSNQPQHF
- | TRBJ2-5 | TRBV5-4 | - | TGTGCCAGCAGCTTGGAACAGATCCAAGAGACCCAGTACTTC | CASSLEQIQETQYF
many | TRBJ2-1 | TRBV7-7 | - | TGTGCTAGCAGCCCAGGGACGGACTACAATGAGCAGTTCTTC | CASSPGTDYNEQFF
many | TRBJ1-5 | TRBV20-1 | - | TGCAGTGCCGGCTGGCAGGGGACGAACAATCAGCCCCAGCATTTT | CSAGWQGTNNQPQHF
- | TRBJ2-1 | TRBV29-1 | TRBD1 | TGCAGCGTTCAGTTGAAACCGGGACAGGTCTGGAATGAGCAGTTCTTC | CSVQLKPGQVWNEQFF
- | TRBJ1-4 | TRBV7-2 | - | TGTGCCAGCAGCCCCGGAGCGAGGACAGCAAATGAAAAACTGTTTTTT | CASSPGARTANEKLFF
many | TRBJ2-4 | TRBV12-3/TRBV12-4 | TRBD1 | TGTGCCAGCAGCTCGACAGGGAAAAACATTCAGTACTTC | CASSSTGKNIQYF